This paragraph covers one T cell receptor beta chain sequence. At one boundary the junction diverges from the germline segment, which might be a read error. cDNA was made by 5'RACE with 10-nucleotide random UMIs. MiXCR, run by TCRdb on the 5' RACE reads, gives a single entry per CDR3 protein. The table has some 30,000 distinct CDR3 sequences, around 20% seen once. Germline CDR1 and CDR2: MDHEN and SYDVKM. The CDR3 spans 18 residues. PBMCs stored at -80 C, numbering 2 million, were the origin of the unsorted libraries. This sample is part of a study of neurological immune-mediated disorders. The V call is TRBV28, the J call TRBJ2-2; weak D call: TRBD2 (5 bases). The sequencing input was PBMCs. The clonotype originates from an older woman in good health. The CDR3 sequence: CASSPRGGLTRHTGELFF. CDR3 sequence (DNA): TGTGCCAGCAGTCCGCGTGGAGGTTTAACACGCCACACCGGGGAACTGTTTTTT.